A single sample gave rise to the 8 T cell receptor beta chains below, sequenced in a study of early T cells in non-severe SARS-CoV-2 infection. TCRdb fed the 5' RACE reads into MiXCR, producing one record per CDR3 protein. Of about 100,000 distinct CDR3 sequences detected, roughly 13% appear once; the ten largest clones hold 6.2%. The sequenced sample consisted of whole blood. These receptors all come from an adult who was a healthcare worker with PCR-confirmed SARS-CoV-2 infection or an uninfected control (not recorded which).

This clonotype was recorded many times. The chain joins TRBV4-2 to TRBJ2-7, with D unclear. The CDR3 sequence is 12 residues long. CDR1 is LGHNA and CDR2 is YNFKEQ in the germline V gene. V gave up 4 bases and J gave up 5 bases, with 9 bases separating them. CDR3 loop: CASSLSGHEQYF. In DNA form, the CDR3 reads TGTGCCAGCAGCCTAAGTGGACACGAGCAGTACTTC.

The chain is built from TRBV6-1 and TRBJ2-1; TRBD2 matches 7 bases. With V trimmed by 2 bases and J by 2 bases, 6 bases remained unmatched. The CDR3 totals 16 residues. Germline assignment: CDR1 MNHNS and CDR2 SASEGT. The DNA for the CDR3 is TGTGCCAGCAGTGAAACGGGCCTAGCGGCCTACAATGAGCAGTTCTTC. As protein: CASSETGLAAYNEQFF.

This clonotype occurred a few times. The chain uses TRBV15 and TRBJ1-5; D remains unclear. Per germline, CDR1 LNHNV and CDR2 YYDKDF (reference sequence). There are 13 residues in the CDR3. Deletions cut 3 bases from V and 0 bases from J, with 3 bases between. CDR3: CATSSFSNQPQHF. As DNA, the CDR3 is TGTGCCACCAGCAGTTTTAGCAATCAGCCCCAGCATTTT. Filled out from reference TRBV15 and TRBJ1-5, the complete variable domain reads DAMVIQNPRYQVTQFGKPVTLSCSQTLNHNVMYWYQQKSSQAPKLLFHYYDKDFNNEADTPDNFQSRRPNTSFCFLDIRSPGLGDTAMYLCATSSFSNQPQHFGDGTRLSIL.

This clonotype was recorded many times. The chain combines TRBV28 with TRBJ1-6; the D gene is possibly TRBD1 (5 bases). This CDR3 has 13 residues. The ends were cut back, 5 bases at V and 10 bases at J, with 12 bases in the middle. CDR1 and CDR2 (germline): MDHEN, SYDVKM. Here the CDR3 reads CASSQTTESPLHF. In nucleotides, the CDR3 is TGTGCCAGCAGTCAAACGACAGAGTCACCCCTCCACTTT.

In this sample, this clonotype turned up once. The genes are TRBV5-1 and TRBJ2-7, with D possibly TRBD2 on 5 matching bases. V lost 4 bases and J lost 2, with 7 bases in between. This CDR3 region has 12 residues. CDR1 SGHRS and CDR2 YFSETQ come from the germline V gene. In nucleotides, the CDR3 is TGCGCCAGCAGCCAGCGGCCCTACGAGCAGTACTTC. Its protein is CASSQRPYEQYF.

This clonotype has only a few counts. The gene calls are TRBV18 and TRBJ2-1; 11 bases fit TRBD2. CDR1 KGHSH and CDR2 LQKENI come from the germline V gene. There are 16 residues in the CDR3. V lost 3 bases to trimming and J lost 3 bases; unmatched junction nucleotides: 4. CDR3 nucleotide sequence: TGTGCCAGCTCACCGCCTAGCGGGAGGTTCTACAATGAGCAGTTCTTC. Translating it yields CASSPPSGRFYNEQFF. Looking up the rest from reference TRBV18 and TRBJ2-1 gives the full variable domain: NAGVMQNPRHLVRRRGQEARLRCSPMKGHSHVYWYRQLPEEGLKFMVYLQKENIIDESGMPKERFSAEFPKEGPSILRIQQVVRGDSAAYFCASSPPSGRFYNEQFFGPGTRLTVL.

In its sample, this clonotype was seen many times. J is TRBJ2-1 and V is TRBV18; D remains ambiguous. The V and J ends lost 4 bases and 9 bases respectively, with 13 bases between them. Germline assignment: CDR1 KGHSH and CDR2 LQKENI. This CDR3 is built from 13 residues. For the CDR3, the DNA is TGTGCCAGCTCACGATTATTAGATTCTGAGCAGTTCTTC. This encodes CASSRLLDSEQFF.

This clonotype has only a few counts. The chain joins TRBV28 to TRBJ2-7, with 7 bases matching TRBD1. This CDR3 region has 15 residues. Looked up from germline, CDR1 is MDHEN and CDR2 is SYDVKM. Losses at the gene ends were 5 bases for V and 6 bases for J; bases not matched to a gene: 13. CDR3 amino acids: CASSPPDRAGGEQYF. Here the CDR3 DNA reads TGTGCCAGCAGTCCACCCGACAGGGCCGGCGGCGAGCAGTACTTC.